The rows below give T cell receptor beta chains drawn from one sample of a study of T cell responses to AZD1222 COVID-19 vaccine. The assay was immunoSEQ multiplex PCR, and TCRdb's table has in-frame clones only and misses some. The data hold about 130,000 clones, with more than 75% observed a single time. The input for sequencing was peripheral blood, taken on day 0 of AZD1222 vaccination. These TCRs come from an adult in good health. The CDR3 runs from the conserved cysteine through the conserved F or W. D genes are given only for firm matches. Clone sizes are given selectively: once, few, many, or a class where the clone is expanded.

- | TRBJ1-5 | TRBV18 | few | CASSPSRSPDNQPQHF | TGTGCCAGCTCACCATCTCGTTCACCCGACAATCAGCCCCAGCATTTT
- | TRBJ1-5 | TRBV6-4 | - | CASSPGSAGGNQPQHF | TGTGCCAGCAGTCCCGGGTCCGCGGGGGGCAATCAGCCCCAGCATTTT
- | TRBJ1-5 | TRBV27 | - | CASSLRGSYGVQPQHF | TGTGCCAGCAGTTTAAGGGGCTCTTACGGGGTCCAGCCCCAGCATTTT
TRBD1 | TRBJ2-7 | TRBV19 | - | CASRWNRQGAYEQYF | TGTGCCAGTAGATGGAATCGACAGGGTGCCTACGAGCAGTACTTC
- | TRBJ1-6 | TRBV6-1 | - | CASSERSTGPNSPLHF | TGTGCCAGCAGTGAAAGATCGACAGGTCCTAATTCACCCCTCCACTTT
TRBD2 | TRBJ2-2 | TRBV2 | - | CAGGYGGGANTGELFF | TGTGCCGGCGGGTACGGCGGGGGGGCCAACACCGGGGAGCTGTTTTTT
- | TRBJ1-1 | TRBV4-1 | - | CASSLYDTLGTEAFF | TGCGCCAGCAGCCTCTACGACACTCTGGGCACTGAAGCTTTCTTT
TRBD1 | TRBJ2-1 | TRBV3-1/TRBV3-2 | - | CASSQRQGHEQFF | TGTGCCAGCAGCCAGAGACAGGGCCATGAGCAGTTCTTC
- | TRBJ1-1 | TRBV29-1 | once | CSARDGIRAFF | TGCAGCGCCAGGGACGGGATCCGGGCTTTCTTT
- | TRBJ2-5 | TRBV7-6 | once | CASSLVRQSFYQETQYF | TGTGCCAGCAGCTTGGTTCGGCAGAGTTTTTACCAAGAGACCCAGTACTTC
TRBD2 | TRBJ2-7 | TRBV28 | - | CASIGLAGDSSDLTYEQYF | TGTGCCAGCATTGGGCTAGCGGGGGATTCTTCCGATTTAACCTACGAGCAGTACTTC
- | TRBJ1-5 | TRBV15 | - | CATSGEGGYQPQHF | TGTGCCACCAGCGGTGAGGGTGGGTATCAGCCCCAGCATTTT
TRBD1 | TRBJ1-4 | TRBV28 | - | CASLGTGAEKLFF | TGTGCCAGTCTAGGGACAGGGGCTGAAAAACTGTTTTTT
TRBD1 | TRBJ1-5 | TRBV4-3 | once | CASSQGQGAQPQHF | TGCGCCAGCAGCCAAGGACAGGGGGCCCAGCCCCAGCATTTT
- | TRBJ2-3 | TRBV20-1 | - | CSASDRLEKTDTQYF | TGCAGTGCTAGTGACCGACTAGAAAAGACAGATACGCAGTATTTT
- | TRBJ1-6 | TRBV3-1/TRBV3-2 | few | CASSPRVAGACRVYNSPLHF | TGTGCCAGCAGCCCTCGCGTGGCAGGGGCGTGTAGGGTTTATAATTCACCCCTCCACTTT
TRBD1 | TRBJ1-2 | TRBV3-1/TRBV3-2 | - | CASSLQGGGYTF | TGTGCCAGCAGCCTACAGGGGGGTGGCTACACCTTC
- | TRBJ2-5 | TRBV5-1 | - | CASSFVGQGETQYF | TGCGCCAGCAGCTTTGTGGGACAAGGAGAGACCCAGTACTTC
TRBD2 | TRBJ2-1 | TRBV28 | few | CASSSRLAGGFF | TGTGCCAGCAGTTCCCGACTAGCGGGGGGGTTCTTC
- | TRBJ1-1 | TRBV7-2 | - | CASIEYRGTEAFF | TGTGCCAGCATCGAATACCGGGGAACTGAAGCTTTCTTT
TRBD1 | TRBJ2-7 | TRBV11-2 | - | CASSLTGESYEQYF | TGTGCCAGCAGCTTGACAGGGGAAAGCTACGAGCAGTACTTC
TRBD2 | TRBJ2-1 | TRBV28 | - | CASSPLLAGGPEQFF | TGTGCCAGCTCTCCCCTACTAGCGGGGGGGCCTGAGCAGTTCTTC
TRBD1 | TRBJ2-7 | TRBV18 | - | CASSPPSGQGIRGAEQYF | TGTGCCAGCTCACCACCGTCGGGACAGGGAATACGGGGCGCCGAGCAGTACTTC
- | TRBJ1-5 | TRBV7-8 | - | CASSRVVINQPQHF | TGTGCCAGCAGCCGAGTAGTGATCAATCAGCCCCAGCATTTT
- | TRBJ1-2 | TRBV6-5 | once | CASSYSRAKLDGYTF | TGTGCCAGCAGTTACTCGAGGGCGAAACTCGATGGCTACACCTTC
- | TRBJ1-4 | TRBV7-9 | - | CASSLDLQEGVNEKLFF | TGTGCCAGCAGCTTAGATTTGCAGGAGGGTGTTAATGAAAAACTGTTTTTT
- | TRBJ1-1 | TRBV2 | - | CASSRGDTEAFF | TGTGCCAGCTCCCGGGGAGACACTGAAGCTTTCTTT
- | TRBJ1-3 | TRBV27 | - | CASSSRSSGNTIYF | TGTGCCAGCAGTTCCAGGAGCTCTGGAAACACCATATATTTT
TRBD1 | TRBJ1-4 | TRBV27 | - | CASRETGIYEKLFF | TGTGCCAGCAGGGAGACAGGGATTTATGAAAAACTGTTTTTT
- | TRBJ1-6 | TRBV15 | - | CATSRDSGNTAYNSPLHF | TGTGCCACCAGCAGAGATTCAGGGAACACCGCCTATAATTCACCCCTCCACTTT
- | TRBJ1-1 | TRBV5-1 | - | CASRMNTEAFF | TGCGCCAGCAGAATGAACACTGAAGCTTTCTTT
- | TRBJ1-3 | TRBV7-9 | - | CASSSRGRENTIYF | TGTGCCAGCAGCTCTCGGGGACGTGAAAACACCATATATTTT
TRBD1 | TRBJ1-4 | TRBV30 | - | CACSTGVTNEKLFF | TGTGCCTGCTCTACAGGGGTCACTAATGAAAAACTGTTTTTT
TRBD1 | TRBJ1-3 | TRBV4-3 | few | CASSQVYPGGVSGNTIYF | TGCGCCAGCAGCCAAGTATACCCAGGGGGGGTTAGTGGAAACACCATATATTTT
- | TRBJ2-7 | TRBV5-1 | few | CASSLAGIEQYF | TGCGCCAGCAGCTTGGCGGGGATCGAGCAGTACTTC
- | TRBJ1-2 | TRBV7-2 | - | CASSHRGARSNPYGYTF | TGTGCCAGCAGCCATAGGGGGGCACGAAGCAACCCTTATGGCTACACCTTC
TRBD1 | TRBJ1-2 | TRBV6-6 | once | CASSRQGTSSYGYTF | TGTGCCAGCAGCCGACAGGGGACAAGTTCCTATGGCTACACCTTC
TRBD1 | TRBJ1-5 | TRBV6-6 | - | CASSQGQGPQHF | TGTGCCAGCAGTCAGGGACAGGGGCCCCAGCATTTT
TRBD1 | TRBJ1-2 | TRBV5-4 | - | CASSLAGTGYGYTF | TGTGCCAGCAGCTTGGCCGGGACAGGTTATGGCTACACCTTC
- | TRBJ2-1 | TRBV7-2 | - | CASSPGRRIVYDEQFF | TGTGCCAGCAGCCCAGGACGCCGAATCGTGTACGATGAGCAGTTCTTC
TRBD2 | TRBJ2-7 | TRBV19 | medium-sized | CASSMRGAQSTYEQYF | TGTGCCAGTAGTATGCGGGGGGCCCAATCTACCTACGAGCAGTACTTC
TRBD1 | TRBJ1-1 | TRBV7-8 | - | CASSVRQGNTEAFF | TGTGCCAGCAGCGTCCGACAGGGGAACACTGAAGCTTTCTTT
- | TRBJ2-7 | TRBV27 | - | CASSLSRGPYEQYF | TGTGCCAGCAGTTTATCCAGGGGTCCCTACGAGCAGTACTTC
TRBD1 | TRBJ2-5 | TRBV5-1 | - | CASSSGQGAETQYF | TGCGCCAGCAGCTCGGGACAGGGGGCTGAGACCCAGTACTTC
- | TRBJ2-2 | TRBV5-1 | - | CASKAQQNTGELFF | TGCGCCAGCAAAGCCCAGCAAAACACCGGGGAGCTGTTTTTT
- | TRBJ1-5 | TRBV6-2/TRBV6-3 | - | CASSIRTLNQPQHF | TGTGCCAGCAGCATACGGACCCTCAATCAGCCCCAGCATTTT
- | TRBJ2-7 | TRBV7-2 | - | CASLLGIGAYEQYF | TGTGCCAGCCTCTTGGGAATTGGGGCCTACGAGCAGTACTTC
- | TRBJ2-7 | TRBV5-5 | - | CASSLGVSYEQYF | TGTGCCAGCAGCTTGGGGGTCAGCTACGAGCAGTACTTC